This T cell receptor beta chain was captured in a study of blood T cell repertoires in COVID-19. Assay: immunoSEQ multiplex PCR; the TCRdb copy retains only in-frame clones and omits some. The sample lists some 90,000 clones, 89% occurring once. The junction had 6 bases not matched to a gene; V was cut back by 3 bases and J by 6 bases. Germline CDR1 and CDR2: LNHDA and SQIVND (reference sequence). CDR3 size: 15 residues. The sequence came from a man aged 50 to 59 with COVID-19, enrolled during active disease. The sample consisted of peripheral blood. The chain recombines TRBV19 with TRBJ1-5; 9 bases map to TRBD1. CDR3 DNA sequence: TGTGCCAGTAGTATTTCCGGGACAGGGATTCAGCCCCAGCATTTT. Translation gives CASSISGTGIQPQHF.